Shown below are 10 T cell receptor beta chains from a single sample sequenced in a study of T cell repertoires in cytomegalovirus infection. TCRdb re-derived calls from the reads in MiXCR, one entry per CDR3 protein. The sample lists tens of thousands of distinct CDR3 sequences; around 3.8% were seen once. The sequencing sample was made of PBMCs. All receptors come from a human donor in good health (CMV status not recorded). Some clones in this sample may be carry-over from other donors' samples.

This clonotype was picked up many times. The rearrangement joins TRBV11-3 to TRBJ2-1; possible D gene TRBD2, 5 bases. Germline CDR1 is SGHNT and CDR2 is YENEEA. V dropped 2 bases and J dropped 0 bases, with 20 bases sitting between them. The CDR3 totals 19 residues. The CDR3 reads CASSLNGVSAYTSYNEQFF. The CDR3 nucleotides read TGTGCCAGCAGCTTAAACGGGGTTAGCGCCTATACCTCCTACAATGAGCAGTTCTTC.

This clonotype was seen repeatedly, ten times or more. The chain employs TRBV7-2 and TRBJ2-5; D possibly uses TRBD1 or TRBD2 (5 bases each). With 1 base removed from V and 1 base from J, the gap between germline ends came to 7 bases. This CDR3 region has 14 residues. CDR1 SGHTA and CDR2 FQGNSA come from the germline V gene. The CDR3 region is CASSLGGIQETQYF. CDR3 nucleotides: TGTGCCAGCAGCTTAGGGGGGATCCAAGAGACCCAGTACTTC.

This clonotype was seen many times. The chain links TRBV19 to TRBJ1-5; TRBD1 matches 8 bases. V was clipped by 7 bases and J by 2 bases; unmatched bases: 10. CDR1 is LNHDA, CDR2 SQIVND, per germline (reference sequence). This CDR3 spans 16 amino acids. The chain's CDR3 is CASNSPTGVGNQPQHF. CDR3 nucleotide sequence: TGTGCCAGTAACTCCCCGACAGGGGTGGGCAATCAGCCCCAGCATTTT.

In this sample, this clonotype turned up many times. V is TRBV12-3 or TRBV12-4 and J is TRBJ2-5, with TRBD1 identical over 11 bases. The CDR3 loop spans 15 amino acids. J gave up 5 bases and V 3 bases, and 5 bases lay outside the gene matches. The CDR3 nucleotides read TGTGCCAGCAGTTTCGGACAGGGGGCAGGTGAGACCCAGTACTTC. Residues: CASSFGQGAGETQYF.

This clonotype was seen ten or more times. The chain links TRBV7-2 to TRBJ1-6, with a tentative D call TRBD1 (5 bases). Germline V gene sequence: CDR1 SGHTA, CDR2 FQGNSA. V shed 6 bases and J shed 6 bases, with 12 bases lying between them. This CDR3 has 14 residues. The CDR3 DNA reads as TGTGCCAGCAGTACCCCGGGGCTTAATTCACCCCTCCACTTT. Protein sequence: CASSTPGLNSPLHF.

This clonotype was detected ten times or more. The V and J genes are TRBV7-9 and TRBJ2-1; the D is unclear. V lost 1 base, J lost 4 bases, and 11 bases lay in between. This CDR3 has 15 amino acids. Germline-derived CDR1 and CDR2 are SEHNR and FQNEAQ (reference sequence). The chain's CDR3 is CASSLGAGSYNEQFF. The CDR3 nucleotides are TGTGCCAGCAGCTTAGGGGCCGGGTCTTACAATGAGCAGTTCTTC.

There are many counts of this clonotype. V and J are TRBV7-2 and TRBJ2-5; D remains ambiguous. Germline V CDR1 and CDR2: SGHTA, FQGNSA. Trimming removed 4 bases from V and 5 bases from J, with 8 bases in between. The CDR3 sequence is 12 residues long. In DNA form, the CDR3 reads TGTGCCAGCAGCTCTTTGAGGGAGACCCAGTACTTC. Translating gives CASSSLRETQYF.

This clonotype was observed at least ten times. The chain links TRBV7-2 to TRBJ2-1, with TRBD2 matching 7 bases. Germline CDR1 SGHTA, CDR2 FQGNSA. The ends lost 0 bases at V and 8 bases at J; junction bases unmatched: 4. The length of the CDR3 is 14 residues. The CDR3 loop reads CASSLARGGDEQFF. The CDR3 coding sequence is TGTGCCAGCAGCTTAGCGCGGGGAGGGGATGAGCAGTTCTTC. Full variable domain (remainder filled in from reference TRBV7-2 and TRBJ2-1): GAGVSQSPSNKVTEKGKDVELRCDPISGHTALYWYRQSLGQGLEFLIYFQGNSAPDKSGLPSDRFSAERTGGSVSTLTIQRTQQEDSAVYLCASSLARGGDEQFFGPGTRLTVL.

This clonotype was observed many times. J is TRBJ2-2 and V is TRBV7-3; D call uncertain. Germline CDR1 and CDR2: SGHTA and FQGTGA. Between the trimmed V and J ends, which lost 2 bases and 7 bases, there was a span of 14 bases. The CDR3 length is 15 residues. CDR3 in amino acids: CASSLQGPGGGELFF. In nucleotides, the CDR3 is TGTGCCAGCAGCTTACAAGGGCCGGGCGGCGGGGAGCTGTTTTTT.

At least ten counts were recorded for this clonotype. The genes are TRBV7-2 and TRBJ1-3, with a possible D match to TRBD1 (5 bases). The CDR3 has 14 amino acids. Trimming cost V 5 bases and J 0 bases, with 8 bases left between them. The germline CDR1 and CDR2 sequences are SGHTA and FQGNSA. The CDR3 spells CASSRGDSGNTIYF. CDR3 nucleotides: TGTGCCAGCAGCCGAGGGGACTCTGGAAACACCATATATTTT.